The present entry profiles one T cell receptor beta chain with its context. In the source study's methods: Reference gene primer amplification gave estimated nucleated cell counts. TCRdb's table, derived via immunoSEQ multiplex PCR, lists solely in-frame clones and lacks some. The DNA was the basis for D and trimming; V, J and clone size are from that table. The table has approximately 140,000 clones, around 82% seen once. This record comes from a study of blood T cell repertoires in COVID-19. Overall study: Some COVID-19 samples were acute and others convalescent; all came from the United States, Italy and Spain. Sources were T cells, B-cell-depleted T cells, or PBMCs; the material itself was cDNA or gDNA.

This CDR3 is built from 13 residues. V was pared by 3 bases and J by 0 bases, with 5 bases between. The clonotype comes from a man between 60 and 75 years old with acute or convalescent COVID-19. The sample comprised peripheral blood. The J gene is TRBJ1-1, the V gene TRBV12-3 or TRBV12-4; D ambiguous. In nucleotides, the CDR3 is TGTGCCAGCAGTTTGGAGATGAACACTGAAGCTTTCTTT. This sequence encodes CASSLEMNTEAFF.